The 27 T cell receptor beta chains below all came from one sample that was sequenced in a study of cytomegalovirus exposure and HLA in healthy donors. Primers: 60 Vbeta forward and 13 Jbeta reverse. Data came from immunoSEQ multiplex PCR; TCRdb stores just in-frame clones and leaves some out. The sample holds roughly 120,000 clones, more than 60% seen once. Sequenced material: PBMCs. These receptors came from a woman aged 40 to 50 in good health and CMV-seronegative.

A note on this clone: The same CDR3 arises from other DNA sequences in this sample as well. V gene TRBV27 combines with J gene TRBJ1-2, with 11 bases lining up with TRBD1. J was trimmed by 5 bases and V by 2 bases; bases with no gene match: 4. This CDR3 is 15 amino acids long. CDR1 is MNHEY and CDR2 is SMNVEV in the germline V gene (reference sequence). The CDR3 coding sequence is TGTGCCAGCAGTTTAGGGACAGGGGGGAATTATGGCTACACCTTC. It yields the protein CASSLGTGGNYGYTF.

V usage is TRBV6-6 and J usage is TRBJ2-7; no firm D call. The CDR3 extends over 12 amino acids. CDR1 MNHNY and CDR2 SVGAGI come from the germline V gene (reference sequence). V was cut by 2 bases and J by 5 bases, with 7 bases left in between. The CDR3 sequence is CASSYPQNEQYF. The CDR3 region has the DNA TGTGCCAGCAGTTACCCACAAAACGAGCAGTACTTC.

The rearrangement joins TRBV6-5 to TRBJ2-5; 12 bases line up with TRBD2. V gave up 6 bases and J gave up 2 bases; unmatched junction bases: 4. The CDR3 length is 15 residues. CDR1 and CDR2 from the germline V gene are MNHEY and SVGAGI. The CDR3 protein is CASRPTSGRQETQYF. DNA for the CDR3: TGTGCCAGCAGACCGACTAGCGGGAGACAAGAGACCCAGTACTTC.

The rearrangement links TRBV27 to TRBJ1-2, with 9 bases matching TRBD1. The CDR3 runs 13 residues. CDR1 is MNHEY, CDR2 SMNVEV, per germline (reference sequence). V dropped 5 bases and J dropped 4; count of bases not matched to a gene: 2. The CDR3 region has the DNA TGTGCCAGCAGTCGGACAGGGGTCTATGGCTACACCTTC. As protein: CASSRTGVYGYTF.

The V and J genes are TRBV5-1 and TRBJ2-2; D may be TRBD2 (5 bases). Trimming took 4 bases from V and 4 from J, leaving 20 bases between them. In germline, CDR1 is SGHRS, CDR2 YFSETQ. The CDR3 length is 17 residues. The CDR3 loop reads CASSPQPGDLGTGELFF. The DNA of the CDR3 is TGCGCCAGCAGCCCCCAACCCGGGGATCTAGGCACCGGGGAGCTGTTTTTT.

The V call is TRBV28, the J call TRBJ1-5; the D gene is possibly TRBD1 (6 bases). Trimming cost V 6 bases and J 3 bases, with 18 bases left between them. Germline V gene data show CDR1 as MDHEN and CDR2 as SYDVKM. This CDR3 spans 16 amino acids. The CDR3 DNA sequence: TGTGCCAGCAGGTTGAAGGGGGGGGGAAACAATCAGCCCCAGCATTTT. Encoded protein: CASRLKGGGNNQPQHF.

This clone has ten or more counts. The chain employs TRBV7-9 and TRBJ1-5; TRBD1 matches 7 bases. Germline V lookup: CDR1 SEHNR, CDR2 FQNEAQ (reference sequence). The CDR3 loop spans 15 amino acids. V dropped 5 bases and J dropped 2; count of bases not matched to a gene: 6. The CDR3 reads CASSPIGQGNQPQHF. CDR3 bases: TGTGCCAGCAGCCCCATAGGACAGGGCAATCAGCCCCAGCATTTT.

This clone was counted many times. This rearrangement joins TRBV2 to TRBJ1-2, with 7 bases that match TRBD1. V dropped 7 bases and J dropped 4; count of bases not matched to a gene: 6. The CDR3 consists of 13 residues. From germline, CDR1 is SNHLY and CDR2 FYNNEI. The CDR3 bases are TGTGCCAGCAAGAAACAGGGGACCTATGGCTACACCTTC. Translation gives CASKKQGTYGYTF.

The rearrangement uses TRBV6-1 and TRBJ2-2; 8 positions agree with TRBD1. The germline V gene encodes CDR1 MNHNS and CDR2 SASEGT. This CDR3 is 13 amino acids long. V lost 8 bases to trimming and J lost 1 base; unmatched junction nucleotides: 0. Here the CDR3 DNA reads TGTGCCAGCGGGACAGGGAACACCGGGGAGCTGTTTTTT. The encoded protein is CASGTGNTGELFF.

The chain recombines TRBV11-2 with TRBJ1-4, with TRBD1 matching over 7 bases. This CDR3 comprises 17 residues. V shed 6 bases, J shed 5 bases, and the junction held 15 bases outside the gene matches. Germline loops: CDR1 SGHAT, CDR2 FQNNGV. The CDR3 DNA sequence: TGTGCCAGCAGGGCCGACAGGGTGCGGAGCATAAATGAAAAACTGTTTTTT. It codes for CASRADRVRSINEKLFF.

The chain uses TRBV27 and TRBJ1-1, with unresolved D. The CDR3 sequence is 14 residues long. V dropped 6 bases and J dropped 5 bases, with 16 bases sitting between them. Germline CDR1 reads MNHEY; CDR2 reads SMNVEV (reference sequence). CDR3 in DNA: TGTGCCAGCAGCCCTTATATCCCGGGGACTGAAGCTTTCTTT. It translates to CASSPYIPGTEAFF.

Only one count was recorded for this clone. The chain carries TRBV7-2 and TRBJ1-5; 10 positions match TRBD1. With 5 bases clipped from V and 4 bases from J, the junction kept 5 bases outside the gene matches. Germline CDR1 SGHTA, CDR2 FQGNSA. The CDR3 is 15 residues long. The CDR3 loop is CASSPPDRGNQPQHF. DNA for the CDR3: TGTGCCAGCAGCCCCCCGGACAGGGGGAATCAGCCCCAGCATTTT. Using reference TRBV7-2 and TRBJ1-5 for the parts outside the CDR3, the full variable domain is GAGVSQSPSNKVTEKGKDVELRCDPISGHTALYWYRQSLGQGLEFLIYFQGNSAPDKSGLPSDRFSAERTGGSVSTLTIQRTQQEDSAVYLCASSPPDRGNQPQHFGDGTRLSIL.

The chain is built from TRBV19 and TRBJ1-5; 7 positions match TRBD1. This CDR3 has 13 residues. J gave up 4 bases and V 6 bases, and 3 bases lay outside the gene matches. The germline V gene encodes CDR1 LNHDA and CDR2 SQIVND (reference sequence). The CDR3 here is CASSDRVNQPQHF. The CDR3, as DNA: TGTGCCAGTAGCGACAGGGTTAATCAGCCCCAGCATTTT.

This rearrangement joins TRBV6-5 to TRBJ2-1; 7 bases line up with TRBD1. Germline V CDR1 and CDR2: MNHEY, SVGAGI. The CDR3 sequence is 13 residues long. V lost 4 bases to trimming and J lost 6 bases; unmatched junction nucleotides: 3. The CDR3 sequence: CASSLGQVNEQFF. The CDR3 DNA sequence: TGTGCCAGCAGTTTAGGACAGGTCAATGAGCAGTTCTTC.

A note on this clone: The junction differs from germline at one of its ends, possibly a read error. The V and J genes are TRBV14 and TRBJ2-4; weak D call: TRBD2 (6 bases). The CDR3 is 15 residues long. CDR1 and CDR2 from the germline V gene are SGHDN and FVKESK. The chain's CDR3 is CASSPFWGEKNSQYF. As DNA, the CDR3 is TGTGCCAGCAGCCCGTTCTGGGGGGAAAAGAACAGTCAGTACTTC.

The V call is TRBV9, the J call TRBJ1-2; 8 bases line up with TRBD1. Germline V gene lookup returns CDR1 SGDLS and CDR2 YYNGEE. This CDR3 comprises 13 residues. Trimming removed 5 bases from V and 7 bases from J; junction bases left unmatched: 7. The CDR3 region is CASRPGQGGGYTF. The DNA for the CDR3 is TGTGCCAGCAGACCCGGACAGGGTGGTGGCTACACCTTC.

This clone was counted only a few times. J is TRBJ2-5 and V is TRBV4-3, with 7 bases aligning to TRBD1. Looked up from germline, CDR1 is LGHNA and CDR2 is YSLEER. After removal of 0 bases from V and 2 bases from J, the junction contained 3 bases not matched to a gene. This CDR3 spans 15 amino acids. The CDR3 coding sequence is TGCGCCAGCAGCCAAGATTGGGACAGACAAGAGACCCAGTACTTC. Residues: CASSQDWDRQETQYF.

The chain is built from TRBV9 and TRBJ2-2; 7 nucleotides agree with TRBD2. Trimming took 0 bases from V and 7 from J; bases not matched to a gene: 3. The CDR3 sequence is 14 residues long. Germline V gives CDR1 SGDLS, CDR2 YYNGEE. The CDR3 sequence is CASSVDLAVGELFF. As DNA, the CDR3 is TGTGCCAGCAGCGTAGATCTAGCGGTCGGGGAGCTGTTTTTT.

V gene TRBV5-4 combines with J gene TRBJ2-5; 8 bases align to TRBD2. CDR3 length: 15 amino acids. The J segment lost 5 bases and the V segment lost 4 bases, leaving 10 bases of the junction unmatched. The germline V gene encodes CDR1 SGHNT and CDR2 YYREEE (reference sequence). The CDR3 region has the DNA TGTGCCAGCAGCGGACAACTGAGCGGGGGTGAGACCCAGTACTTC. Its protein is CASSGQLSGGETQYF.

The CDR3 loop is CASRGPGDYSPLHF. The CDR3 bases are TGTGCCAGTAGGGGGCCAGGCGACTATTCACCCCTCCACTTT. The V and J genes are TRBV19 and TRBJ1-6; the D gene is possibly TRBD1 (5 bases). Germline values: CDR1 LNHDA, CDR2 SQIVND (reference sequence). Trimming stripped 6 bases from V and 8 bases from J, with 14 bases between. The CDR3 is 14 residues long.

The chain combines TRBV27 with TRBJ2-7; D is perhaps TRBD2 (6 bases). The CDR3 loop spans 13 amino acids. Trimming took 6 bases from V and 6 from J, leaving 15 bases between them. Germline CDR1 MNHEY, CDR2 SMNVEV (reference sequence). CDR3 nucleotide sequence: TGTGCCAGCAGCGAGGCGGGGAACAGCGAGCAGTACTTC. Its translation is CASSEAGNSEQYF.

The chain employs TRBV4-3 and TRBJ1-6; TRBD1 might be the D (5 bases). Trimming removed 4 bases from V and 9 bases from J, with 22 bases in between. The germline V gene encodes CDR1 LGHNA and CDR2 YSLEER. CDR3 length: 17 residues. The CDR3 loop is CASSLTPGGGRGSPLHF. CDR3 sequence (DNA): TGCGCCAGCAGCCTTACCCCCGGTGGGGGGAGAGGTTCACCCCTCCACTTT.

The chain uses TRBV4-2 and TRBJ1-3; D remains ambiguous. CDR3 length: 15 residues. Per the germline V gene, CDR1 is LGHNA and CDR2 is YNFKEQ. Trimming removed 0 bases at V and 0 bases at J, with 6 bases between. DNA for the CDR3: TGTGCCAGCAGCCAAGATCCCCTCTCTGGAAACACCATATATTTT. Its protein product is CASSQDPLSGNTIYF.

The chain links TRBV28 to TRBJ2-1; 11 nucleotides agree with TRBD1. The junction had 6 bases not matched to a gene; V was cut back by 8 bases and J by 9 bases. Looked up from germline, CDR1 is MDHEN and CDR2 is SYDVKM. The CDR3 totals 13 residues. CDR3 sequence: CASRDRGFREQFF. CDR3 coding DNA: TGTGCCAGCCGGGACAGGGGGTTTCGTGAGCAGTTCTTC.

The chain has TRBV2 and TRBJ2-7; the D gene is possibly TRBD2 (6 bases). Germline V gives CDR1 SNHLY, CDR2 FYNNEI. The CDR3 spans 14 residues. V was trimmed by 2 bases and J by 7 bases, leaving 15 bases between them. The CDR3 bases are TGTGCCAGCAGTGAAAAATTAGCGGAGGGGGAGCAGTACTTC. Amino acid sequence: CASSEKLAEGEQYF.

The rearrangement links TRBV7-8 to TRBJ2-7, with unresolved D. This CDR3 comprises 12 residues. In germline, CDR1 is SGHVS, CDR2 FQNEAQ. The V and J ends lost 5 bases and 3 bases respectively, with 8 bases between them. CDR3 in amino acids: CASSPTGYEQYF. The CDR3, as DNA: TGTGCCAGCAGCCCCACCGGCTACGAGCAGTACTTC. The full variable domain, in which reference TRBV7-8 and TRBJ2-7 provide the parts outside the CDR3, is GAGVSQSPRYKVAKRGQDVALRCDPISGHVSLFWYQQALGQGPEFLTYFQNEAQLDKSGLPSDRFFAERPEGSVSTLKIQRTQQEDSAVYLCASSPTGYEQYFGPGTRLTVT.

V and J are TRBV23-1 and TRBJ2-3; 9 bases line up with TRBD2. TRBV23-1 is an open reading frame whose function is uncertain. V lost 2 bases and J lost 0; bases outside the gene matches: 9. The CDR3 is 18 amino acids. Here the CDR3 reads CASSQVEIAGVSTDTQYF. CDR3 DNA: TGCGCCAGCAGTCAAGTCGAGATAGCGGGAGTTAGCACAGATACGCAGTATTTT.